This T cell receptor beta chain was sequenced during a study of T cell responses to AZD1222 COVID-19 vaccine. In its sample, this clone was seen once. The repertoire was sequenced with immunoSEQ multiplex PCR; TCRdb's copy has only in-frame clones and lacks some. The sample contains approximately 90,000 clones, 80% to 90% of which appear only once. From germline, CDR1 is SEHNR and CDR2 FQNEAQ (reference sequence). J lost 5 bases, V lost 5 bases, and 6 bases had no gene match. The CDR3 consists of 15 residues. The sample was peripheral blood, taken on day 0 of AZD1222 vaccination. The chain joins TRBV7-9 to TRBJ2-5; 12 bases line up with TRBD1. The sequence was obtained from an adult in good health. CDR3 sequence reads: CASSPGTGGVETQYF. The CDR3 nucleotides are TGTGCCAGCAGCCCCGGGACAGGGGGCGTGGAGACCCAGTACTTC.